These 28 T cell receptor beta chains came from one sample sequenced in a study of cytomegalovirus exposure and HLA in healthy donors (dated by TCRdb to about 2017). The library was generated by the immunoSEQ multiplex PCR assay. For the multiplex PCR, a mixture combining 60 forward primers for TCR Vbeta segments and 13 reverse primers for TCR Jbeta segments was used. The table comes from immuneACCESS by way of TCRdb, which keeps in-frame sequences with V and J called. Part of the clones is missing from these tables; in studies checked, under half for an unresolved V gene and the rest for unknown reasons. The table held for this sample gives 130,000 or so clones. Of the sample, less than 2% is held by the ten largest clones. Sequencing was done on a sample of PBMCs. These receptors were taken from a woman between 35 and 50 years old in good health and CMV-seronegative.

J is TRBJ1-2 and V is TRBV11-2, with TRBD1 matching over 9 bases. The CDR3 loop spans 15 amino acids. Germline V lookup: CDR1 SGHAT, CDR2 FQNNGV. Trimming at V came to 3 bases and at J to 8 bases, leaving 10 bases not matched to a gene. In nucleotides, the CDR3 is TGTGCCAGCAGCTTTCCGGGACAGGGAGTGGAAGGCTACACCTTC. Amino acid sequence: CASSFPGQGVEGYTF.

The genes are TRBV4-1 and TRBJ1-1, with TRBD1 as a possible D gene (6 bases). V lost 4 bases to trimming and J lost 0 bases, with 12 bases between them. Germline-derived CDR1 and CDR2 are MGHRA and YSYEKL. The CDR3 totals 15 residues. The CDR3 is CASSRIGQMNTEAFF. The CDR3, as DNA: TGCGCCAGCAGCCGCATAGGACAGATGAACACTGAAGCTTTCTTT.

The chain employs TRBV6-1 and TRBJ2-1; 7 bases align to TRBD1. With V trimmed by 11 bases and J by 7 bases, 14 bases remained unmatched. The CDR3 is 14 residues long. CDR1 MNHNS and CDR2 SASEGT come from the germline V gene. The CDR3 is CAAGQTGSGNEQFF. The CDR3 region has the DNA TGTGCCGCCGGCCAGACAGGGTCGGGGAATGAGCAGTTCTTC.

DNA of the CDR3: TGCGCCAGCAGCTTGGGGGACAGCTTTGTAGGTACGCAGTATTTT. This encodes CASSLGDSFVGTQYF. The chain recombines TRBV5-1 with TRBJ2-3; 7 bases are shared with TRBD1. Germline V gene lookup returns CDR1 SGHRS and CDR2 YFSETQ. The CDR3 runs to 15 residues. With 0 bases clipped from V and 8 bases from J, the junction kept 9 bases outside the gene matches.

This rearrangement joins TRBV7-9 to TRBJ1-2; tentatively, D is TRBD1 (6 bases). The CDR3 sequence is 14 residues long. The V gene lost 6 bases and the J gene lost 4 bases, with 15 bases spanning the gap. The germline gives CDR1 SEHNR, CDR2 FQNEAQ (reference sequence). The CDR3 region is CASSYPGGGYGYTF. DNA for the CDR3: TGTGCCAGCAGTTATCCGGGAGGGGGCTATGGCTACACCTTC.

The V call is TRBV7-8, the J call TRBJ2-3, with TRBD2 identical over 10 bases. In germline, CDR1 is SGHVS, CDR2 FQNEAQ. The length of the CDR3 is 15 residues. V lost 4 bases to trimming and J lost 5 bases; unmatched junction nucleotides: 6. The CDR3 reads CASSSSGGALDTQYF. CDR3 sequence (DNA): TGTGCCAGCAGCTCCAGCGGGGGGGCGTTAGATACGCAGTATTTT.

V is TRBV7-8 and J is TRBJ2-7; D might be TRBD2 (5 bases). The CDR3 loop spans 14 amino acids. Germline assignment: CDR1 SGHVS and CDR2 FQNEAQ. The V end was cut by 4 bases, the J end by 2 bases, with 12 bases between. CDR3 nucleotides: TGTGCCAGCAGCTCTCGACTGGAGGCCTACGAGCAGTACTTC. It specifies CASSSRLEAYEQYF.

The CDR3 here is CASSQDRGTYGYTF. In nucleotides, the CDR3 is TGCGCCAGCAGCCAAGACAGGGGGACCTATGGCTACACCTTC. The chain combines TRBV4-1 with TRBJ1-2, with 7 bases lining up with TRBD1. Germline CDR1 is MGHRA and CDR2 is YSYEKL. With 0 bases clipped from V and 4 bases from J, the junction kept 2 bases outside the gene matches. The CDR3 has 14 amino acids.

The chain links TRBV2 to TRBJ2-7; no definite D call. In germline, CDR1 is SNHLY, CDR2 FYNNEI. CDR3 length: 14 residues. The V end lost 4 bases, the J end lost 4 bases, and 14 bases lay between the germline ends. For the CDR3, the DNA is TGTGCCAGCAGTGCGGCTGGGCAGCCATACGAGCAGTACGTC. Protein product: CASSAAGQPYEQYV.

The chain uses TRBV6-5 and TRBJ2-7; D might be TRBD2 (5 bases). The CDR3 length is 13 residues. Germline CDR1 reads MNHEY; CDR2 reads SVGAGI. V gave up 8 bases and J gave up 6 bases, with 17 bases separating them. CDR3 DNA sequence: TGTGCCAGCCCTAATGCCGATGGACTCGAGCAGTACGTC. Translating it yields CASPNADGLEQYV.

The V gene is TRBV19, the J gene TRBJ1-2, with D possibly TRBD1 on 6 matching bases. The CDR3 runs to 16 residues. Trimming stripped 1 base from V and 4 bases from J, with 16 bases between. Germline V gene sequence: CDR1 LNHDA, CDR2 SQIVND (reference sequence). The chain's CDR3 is CASSIGRRGAGYGYTF. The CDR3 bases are TGTGCCAGTAGTATAGGCCGCCGGGGGGCTGGCTATGGCTACACCTTC.

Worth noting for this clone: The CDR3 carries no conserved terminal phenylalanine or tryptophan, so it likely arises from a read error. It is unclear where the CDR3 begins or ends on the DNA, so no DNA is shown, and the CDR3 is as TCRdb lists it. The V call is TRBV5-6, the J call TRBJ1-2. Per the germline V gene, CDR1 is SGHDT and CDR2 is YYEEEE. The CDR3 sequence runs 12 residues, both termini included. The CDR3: CASSLGTGPGEK.

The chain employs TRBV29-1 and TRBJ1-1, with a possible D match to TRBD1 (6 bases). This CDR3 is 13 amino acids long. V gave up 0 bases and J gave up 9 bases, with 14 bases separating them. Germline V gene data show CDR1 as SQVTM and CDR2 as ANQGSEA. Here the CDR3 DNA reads TGCAGCGTTGAAGAGTCGGGGGGCGCGAAAGCTTTCTTT. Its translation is CSVEESGGAKAFF.

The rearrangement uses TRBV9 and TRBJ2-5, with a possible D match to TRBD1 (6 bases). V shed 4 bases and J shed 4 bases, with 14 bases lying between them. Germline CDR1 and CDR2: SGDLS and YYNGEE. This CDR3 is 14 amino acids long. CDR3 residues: CASSSGTFRETQYF. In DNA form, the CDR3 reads TGTGCCAGCAGCTCCGGGACATTTCGAGAGACCCAGTACTTC. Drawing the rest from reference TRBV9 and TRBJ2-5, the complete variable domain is DSGVTQTPKHLITATGQRVTLRCSPRSGDLSVYWYQQSLDQGLQFLIQYYNGEERAKGNILERFSAQQFPDLHSELNLSSLELGDSALYFCASSSGTFRETQYFGPGTRLLVL.

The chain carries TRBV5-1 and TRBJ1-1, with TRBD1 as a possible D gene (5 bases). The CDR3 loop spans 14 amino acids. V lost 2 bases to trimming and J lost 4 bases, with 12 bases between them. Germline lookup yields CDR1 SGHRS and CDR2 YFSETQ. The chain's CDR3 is CASSLIGRGTEAFF. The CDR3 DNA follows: TGCGCCAGCAGCTTAATAGGGAGGGGCACTGAAGCTTTCTTT.

The CDR3 region is CASSAQQYTGELFF. The CDR3 DNA sequence: TGTGCCAGCAGCGCACAGCAATACACCGGGGAGCTGTTTTTT. This chain joins TRBV7-9 and TRBJ2-2; D ambiguous. This CDR3 contains 14 residues. Germline V gene sequence: CDR1 SEHNR, CDR2 FQNEAQ (reference sequence). Trimming took off 5 bases at V and 3 bases at J, with 10 bases between the two ends.

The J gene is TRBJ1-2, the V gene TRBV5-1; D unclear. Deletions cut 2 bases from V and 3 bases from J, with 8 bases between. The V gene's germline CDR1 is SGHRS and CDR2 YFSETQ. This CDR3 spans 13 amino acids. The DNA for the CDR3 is TGCGCCAGCAGCTTCGACTCCTACTATGGCTACACCTTC. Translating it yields CASSFDSYYGYTF.

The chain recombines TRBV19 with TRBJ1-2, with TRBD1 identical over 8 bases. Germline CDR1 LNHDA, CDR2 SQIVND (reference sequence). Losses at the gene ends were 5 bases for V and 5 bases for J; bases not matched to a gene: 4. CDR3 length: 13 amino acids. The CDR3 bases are TGTGCCAGTAGTTTACAGGGGGGGTATGGCTACACCTTC. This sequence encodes CASSLQGGYGYTF.

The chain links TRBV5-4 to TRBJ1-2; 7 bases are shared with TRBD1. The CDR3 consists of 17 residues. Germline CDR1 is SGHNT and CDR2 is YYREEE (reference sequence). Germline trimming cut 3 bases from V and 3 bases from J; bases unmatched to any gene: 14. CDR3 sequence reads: CASSSGLLQGTDYGYTF. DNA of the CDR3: TGTGCCAGCAGCTCCGGCCTATTACAGGGGACGGACTATGGCTACACCTTC. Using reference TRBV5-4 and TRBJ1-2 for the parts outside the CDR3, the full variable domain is ETGVTQSPTHLIKTRGQQVTLRCSSQSGHNTVSWYQQALGQGPQFIFQYYREEENGRGNFPPRFSGLQFPNYSSELNVNALELDDSALYLCASSSGLLQGTDYGYTFGSGTRLTVV.

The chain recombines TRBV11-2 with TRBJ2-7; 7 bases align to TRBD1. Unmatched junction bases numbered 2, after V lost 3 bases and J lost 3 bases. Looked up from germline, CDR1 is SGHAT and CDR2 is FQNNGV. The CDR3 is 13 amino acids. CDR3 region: CASSLRGLYEQYF. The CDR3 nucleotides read TGTGCCAGCAGCTTGAGGGGGCTCTACGAGCAGTACTTC.

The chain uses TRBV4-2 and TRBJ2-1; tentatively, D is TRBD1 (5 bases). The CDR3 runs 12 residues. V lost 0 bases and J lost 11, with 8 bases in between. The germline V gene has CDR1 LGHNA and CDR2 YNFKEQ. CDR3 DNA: TGTGCCAGCAGCCAAGAGGGGCCACAGCAGTTCTTC. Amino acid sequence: CASSQEGPQQFF.

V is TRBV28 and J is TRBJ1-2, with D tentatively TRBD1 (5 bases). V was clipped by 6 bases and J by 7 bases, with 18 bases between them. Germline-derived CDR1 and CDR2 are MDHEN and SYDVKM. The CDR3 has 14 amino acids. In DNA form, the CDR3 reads TGTGCCAGCAGGGTGACAGACTCCACCACTGGCTACACCTTC. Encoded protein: CASRVTDSTTGYTF.

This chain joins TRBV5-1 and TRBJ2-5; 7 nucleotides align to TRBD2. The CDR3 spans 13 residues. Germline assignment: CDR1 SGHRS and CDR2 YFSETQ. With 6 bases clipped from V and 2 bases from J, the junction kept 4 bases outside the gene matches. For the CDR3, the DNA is TGCGCCAGCAACGGGGGGAATCAAGAGACCCAGTACTTC. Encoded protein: CASNGGNQETQYF.

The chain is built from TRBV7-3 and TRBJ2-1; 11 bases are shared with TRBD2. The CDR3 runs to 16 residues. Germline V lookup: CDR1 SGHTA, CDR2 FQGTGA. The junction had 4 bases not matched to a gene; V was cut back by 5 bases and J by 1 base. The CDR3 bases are TGTGCCAGCAGCATAGCGGGGGGGCTATCCTACAATGAGCAGTTCTTC. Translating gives CASSIAGGLSYNEQFF.

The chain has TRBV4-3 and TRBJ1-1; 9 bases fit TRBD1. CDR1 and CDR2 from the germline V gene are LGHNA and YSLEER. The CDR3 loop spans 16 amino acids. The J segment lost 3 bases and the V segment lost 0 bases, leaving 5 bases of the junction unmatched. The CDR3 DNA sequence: TGCGCCAGCAGCCAAGATGGGACAGGGTGGGACACTGAAGCTTTCTTT. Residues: CASSQDGTGWDTEAFF.

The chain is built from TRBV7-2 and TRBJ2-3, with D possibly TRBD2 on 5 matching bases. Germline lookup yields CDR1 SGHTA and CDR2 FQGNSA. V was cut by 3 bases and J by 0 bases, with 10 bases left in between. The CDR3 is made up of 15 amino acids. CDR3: CASSLRVSSTDTQYF. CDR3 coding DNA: TGTGCCAGCAGCTTGCGGGTTTCTAGCACAGATACGCAGTATTTT. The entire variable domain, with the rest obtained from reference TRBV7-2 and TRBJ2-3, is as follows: GAGVSQSPSNKVTEKGKDVELRCDPISGHTALYWYRQSLGQGLEFLIYFQGNSAPDKSGLPSDRFSAERTGGSVSTLTIQRTQQEDSAVYLCASSLRVSSTDTQYFGPGTRLTVL.

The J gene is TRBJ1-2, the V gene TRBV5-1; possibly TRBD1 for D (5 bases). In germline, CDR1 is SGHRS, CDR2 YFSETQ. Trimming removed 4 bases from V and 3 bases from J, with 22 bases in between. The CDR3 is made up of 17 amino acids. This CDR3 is CASSPTGTGANHYGYTF. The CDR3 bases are TGCGCCAGCAGCCCGACCGGGACTGGAGCAAACCACTATGGCTACACCTTC. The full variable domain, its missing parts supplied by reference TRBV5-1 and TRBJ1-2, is KAGVTQTPRYLIKTRGQQVTLSCSPISGHRSVSWYQQTPGQGLQFLFEYFSETQRNKGNFPGRFSGRQFSNSRSEMNVSTLELGDSALYLCASSPTGTGANHYGYTFGSGTRLTVV.

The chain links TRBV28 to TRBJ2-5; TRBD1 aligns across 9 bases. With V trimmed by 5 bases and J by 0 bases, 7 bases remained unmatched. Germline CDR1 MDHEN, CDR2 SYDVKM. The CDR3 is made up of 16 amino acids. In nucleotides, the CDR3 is TGTGCCAGCAGTCCATCCGGGACAGGGTACCAAGAGACCCAGTACTTC. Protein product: CASSPSGTGYQETQYF.